This T cell receptor (beta chain) was retrieved from a study of blood T cell repertoires in COVID-19. Looking at the study overall: From T cells, B-cell-depleted T cells, or PBMCs came the material, which was cDNA or gDNA.

With V trimmed by 7 bases and J by 9 bases, 8 bases remained unmatched. This CDR3 has 12 residues. Looked up from germline, CDR1 is MGHDK and CDR2 is SYGVNS. TCRdb's copy holds only in-frame clones and misses some; the assay was immunoSEQ multiplex PCR. The top ten clones hold approximately 2.2% of a sample with 310,000 or so clones, around 86% of them seen once. Input material: peripheral blood. The origin of this receptor is a woman aged 25 to 39 who had recovered from COVID-19. This chain connects TRBV25-1 to TRBJ1-1, with 7 bases aligning to TRBD1. CDR3 loop: CASIGGRTKAFF. The CDR3 coding sequence is TGTGCCAGCATAGGGGGCCGGACTAAAGCTTTCTTT.